The 6 T cell receptor beta chains presented below share a single source sample, sequenced in a study of cytomegalovirus exposure and HLA in healthy donors. The PCR employed 60 Vbeta primers together with 13 Jbeta primers. TCRdb's table, derived via immunoSEQ multiplex PCR, lists solely in-frame clones and lacks some. The repertoire consists of around 120,000 clones, with less than 80% occurring once and the leading ten covering 3.5% to 4%. The source material was PBMCs. These receptors came from a man aged 30 to 39 in good health and CMV-seropositive.

The J gene is TRBJ1-4, the V gene TRBV7-6, with 7 bases that match TRBD1. The CDR3 extends over 19 amino acids. Losses at the gene ends were 2 bases for V and 3 bases for J; bases not matched to a gene: 15. In germline, CDR1 is SGHVS, CDR2 FNYEAQ. CDR3 nucleotides: TGTGCCAGCAGCTTATCGACAGGGTATCGGGGAATTTCTAATGAAAAACTGTTTTTT. It translates to CASSLSTGYRGISNEKLFF.

This chain connects TRBV5-1 to TRBJ2-5; possibly TRBD1 for D (5 bases). V lost 0 bases and J lost 3, with 9 bases in between. The length of the CDR3 is 14 residues. Looked up from germline, CDR1 is SGHRS and CDR2 is YFSETQ. CDR3 sequence: CASSLGTPEETQYF. CDR3 bases: TGCGCCAGCAGCTTGGGGACACCAGAAGAGACCCAGTACTTC.

The chain joins TRBV4-1 to TRBJ1-6; D call uncertain. The CDR3 has 15 amino acids. Trimming shortened V by 0 bases and J by 6 bases, and 9 bases separated the two germline ends. Germline V gene data show CDR1 as MGHRA and CDR2 as YSYEKL. As DNA, the CDR3 is TGCGCCAGCAGCCAAGATTTTGGTAGTAATTCACCCCTCCACTTT. It specifies CASSQDFGSNSPLHF.

The rearrangement joins TRBV9 to TRBJ2-3; D is perhaps TRBD2 (5 bases). CDR1 is SGDLS and CDR2 is YYNGEE in the germline V gene. V lost 4 bases, J lost 0 bases, and 9 bases lay in between. This CDR3 contains 14 residues. The CDR3 nucleotides read TGTGCCAGCAGCACCTGGACTAGCACAGATACGCAGTATTTT. This sequence encodes CASSTWTSTDTQYF.

The chain recombines TRBV21-1 with TRBJ2-1; the table's D call, TRBD2, was not checked against the DNA. TRBV21-1 is marked as a pseudogene. This CDR3 has 11 residues. CDR3 nucleotide sequence: TGTGCCTGGGTGGGTGGAGATGAGCAGTTCTTC. Its protein is CAWVGGDEQFF.

This clone was observed a handful of times. The CDR3 protein is CAWAGQGGQPQHF. The CDR3 nucleotides read TGTGCCTGGGCCGGCCAGGGAGGTCAGCCCCAGCATTTT. The chain has TRBV30 and TRBJ1-5, with a tentative D call TRBD1 (5 bases). Germline V gives CDR1 GTSNPN, CDR2 SVGIG (reference sequence). CDR3 length: 13 residues. The germline V and J ends were trimmed by 5 bases and 6 bases, with 14 bases remaining between them.